This T cell receptor beta chain appears in the sequencing data of a study of monozygotic twins with inflammatory bowel disease. General study findings and limits: No difference was seen in repertoire similarity between concordant and discordant twins, possibly from limited power.

Per germline, CDR1 KGHSH and CDR2 LQKENI. The CDR3 totals 13 residues. Each TCR library used about 3,500 ng of total RNA. TCRdb re-called the 5' RACE reads; every CDR3 protein appears as one record, without DNA. The sample table sets out 400,000 to 500,000 distinct CDR3 sequences. Donors each contributed one blood sample measuring around 2.5 ml. Isolation of total RNA was performed on whole blood, with no prior T cell sorting. Comment on this clonotype: Its target is not known.

The rearrangement uses TRBV18 and TRBJ1-1. This receptor was obtained from a human donor with ulcerative colitis or Crohn's disease, or a healthy co-twin of an affected twin (not recorded which). The sequenced sample was blood. The CDR3 reads CASSPPGDIGAFF.